This TCR beta chain was recovered during a study of multiple sclerosis patients with progressive multifocal leukoencephalopathy (dated by TCRdb to about 2019). With regard to the full study: Peripheral T and B cells were examined in MS patients who developed PML (4 under natalizumab, 1 after alemtuzumab) and in treated patients who did not develop PML. Two natalizumab-treated patients who later developed PML were followed longitudinally from before therapy through 6 and 12 months to PML onset. The study aimed to detect JC virus-specific or public T-cell expansions arising at the time of PML onset.

The intended sense of this specimen's time point label: time of PML onset. Taken with the paper, the label for treatment or condition translates to: on natalizumab therapy at sampling. PML was diagnosed from clinical and MRI findings and confirmed by detection of JC virus DNA in cerebrospinal fluid. PML in the natalizumab-treated patients developed after between about 16 and 56 months of natalizumab therapy. All listed patients had previously received interferon beta, and all PML patients were female. Blood samples for T3 were taken at PML onset. Ficoll-Hypaque density gradient centrifugation was used to isolate peripheral blood mononuclear cells. Its CDR3 holds 12 amino acids, cysteine through phenylalanine. The kept DNA is CDR3 alone, 36 bases in frame from the first base. CDR1 ENHRY and CDR2 SYGVKD were looked up in the germline V gene. Cut back by 9 bases and 8 bases, the V and J ends lie 13 bases apart.

Of note for this clone: What this receptor recognizes is not known. Base-call qualities are not available, and no considerably larger clone is one nucleotide away.

The study at large found these results: At the time PML developed, no common TRBV or TRBJ gene usage or preferential TRBV-TRBJ pairings were detected. Less diverse TRB repertoires in most PML patients were suggested by lower normalized Shannon entropy, whereas values near 1 were observed in the natalizumab-treated controls. Although TRB clones above 0.5% frequency turned up only in PML patients, the clones expanded at PML onset were already present before and during natalizumab therapy. The analysis covered only peripheral blood, although cerebrospinal fluid or brain lymphocytes might be more informative for natalizumab-associated PML. Given the small, descriptive cohort, it remained unclear whether the study findings reflect JC virus infection or general immunocompromise.

Amplification of TRB CDR3 regions from genomic DNA was performed at survey-level depth using the immunoSEQ two-step multiplex PCR. Each PCR was spiked with synthetic inline TR CDR3 controls spanning all V-J pairings to estimate template counts and remove amplification bias. Reads were processed so that amplification and sequencing bias were reduced, and quantification was performed against synthetic TR CDR3 analogs. As for how the authors treated the data: In ImmunoSEQ Analyzer, raw data were processed so that out-of-frame sequences and CDR3s with stop codons were removed, with gene names following IMGT nomenclature. Normalized Shannon entropy, defined as 1 minus Pielou's evenness, served as the summary measure of repertoire diversity. Two TRB sequences were counted as identical only if the two sequences had the same V gene, J gene and CDR3. Public PML clonotypes were CDR3s shared by two or more PML-onset samples but absent earlier, in controls, and in public databases. Position-by-position CDR3 amino acid composition was analyzed in Skylign with the observed count method. Not all clones reach the TCRdb copy of this immuneACCESS table, which keeps in-frame sequences only. Checked studies attribute under half of the gap to unresolved V genes and leave the rest unexplained. The DNA was the basis for D and trimming; V, J and clone size are from that table. This sample is represented by tens of thousands of clones; 75% to 90% of them were singletons. The top ten constitute 12% of the sample.

Rearrangement joined TRBV10-3 to TRBJ2-2, with no D gene named confidently. The sequence came from a woman aged 25-40 years with progressive multifocal leukoencephalopathy. The sequenced sample was PBMCs, obtained from a patient treated with natalizumab. The CDR3 region: CAIAPGEGELFF. The base sequence is TGTGCCATAGCCCCCGGTGAAGGGGAGCTGTTTTTT.